This T cell receptor beta chain is from a study of brain T cells in children with intractable seizures. This clone was found once. The V gene lost 4 bases and the J gene lost 3 bases, with 13 bases spanning the gap. The CDR3 has 14 residues. The germline CDR1 and CDR2 sequences are SGHTS and YDEGEE. The sequenced cases were selected for having the highest brain T cell transcript signatures. Patients received at least one anti-epileptic drug before surgery. Repertoires were generated with immunoSEQ multiplex PCR, while TCRdb's copy carries only in-frame clones and drops some. The table lists just under 65,000 clones, approximately 95% of them singletons.

The rearrangement joins TRBV5-8 to TRBJ1-2, with D tentatively TRBD1 (5 bases). The material sequenced was peripheral blood, taken at surgery. This sequence originates from a boy younger than two with focal cortical dysplasia and intractable seizures. The DNA for the CDR3 is TGTGCCAGCAGCCTGGGACTTAGGGACTATGGCTACACCTTC. It encodes CASSLGLRDYGYTF.